This T cell receptor (beta chain) emerged from a study of blood T cell repertoires in COVID-19. The data were produced by immunoSEQ multiplex PCR, yet TCRdb's version contains in-frame clones alone and is incomplete. This table holds tens of thousands of clones, about four fifths found once. Germline CDR1 is SGHVS and CDR2 is FQNEAQ. The CDR3 extends over 16 amino acids. J was trimmed by 2 bases and V by 5 bases; bases with no gene match: 9. The chain links TRBV7-8 to TRBJ1-5, with 7 bases lining up with TRBD1. Sequencing used peripheral blood. The receptor was isolated from a human donor in a cohort sampled during active COVID-19. CDR3 sequence: CASSPQTGFRNQPQHF. DNA for the CDR3: TGTGCCAGCAGCCCCCAGACAGGGTTTCGCAATCAGCCCCAGCATTTT. The variable domain in full, with the rest retrieved from reference TRBV7-8 and TRBJ1-5, is GAGVSQSPRYKVAKRGQDVALRCDPISGHVSLFWYQQALGQGPEFLTYFQNEAQLDKSGLPSDRFFAERPEGSVSTLKIQRTQQEDSAVYLCASSPQTGFRNQPQHFGDGTRLSIL.